This T cell receptor beta chain emerged from a study of T cell repertoires in cytomegalovirus infection. About the research overall: Matching HLA type, along with CMV infection, was indicated by public TCR beta signatures.

There are many counts of this clonotype. What it recognizes is unknown. Study observations and caveats: There were HLA-C-restricted CMV-specific TCR beta clonotypes dominating the ex vivo response.

Germline loops: CDR1 DFQATT, CDR2 SNEGSKA (reference sequence). This CDR3 has 12 amino acids. Trimming pared 2 bases from V and 4 bases from J, leaving 8 bases between. TCRdb reprocessed the reads via MiXCR and lists one record per CDR3 protein. This table has over 450,000 distinct CDR3 sequences, 10% to 12% appearing once. The TCR was taken from a human donor in good health (CMV status not recorded). Some clones in this sample may be carry-over from other donors' samples. The sample consisted of PBMCs. This chain uses TRBV20-1 with TRBJ1-1; tentatively, D is TRBD1 (6 bases). This CDR3 is CSARPGVTEAFF. The DNA for the CDR3 is TGCAGTGCTAGACCAGGGGTCACTGAAGCTTTCTTT.